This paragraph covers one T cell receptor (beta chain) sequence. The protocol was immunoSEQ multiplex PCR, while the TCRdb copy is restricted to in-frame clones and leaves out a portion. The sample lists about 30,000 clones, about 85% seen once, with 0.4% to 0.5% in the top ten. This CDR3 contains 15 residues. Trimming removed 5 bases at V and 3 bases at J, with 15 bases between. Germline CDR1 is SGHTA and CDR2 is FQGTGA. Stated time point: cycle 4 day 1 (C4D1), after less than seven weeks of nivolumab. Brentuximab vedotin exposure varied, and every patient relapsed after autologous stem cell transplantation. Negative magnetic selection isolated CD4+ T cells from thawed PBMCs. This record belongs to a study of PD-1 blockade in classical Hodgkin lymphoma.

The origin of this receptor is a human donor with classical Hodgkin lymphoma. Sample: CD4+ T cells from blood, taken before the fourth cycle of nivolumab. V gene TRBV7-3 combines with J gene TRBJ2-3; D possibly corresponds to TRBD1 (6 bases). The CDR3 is CASSRKGVKTDTQYF. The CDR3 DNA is TGTGCCAGCAGCCGGAAGGGGGTAAAGACAGATACGCAGTATTTT. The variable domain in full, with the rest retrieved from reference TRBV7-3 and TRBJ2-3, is GAGVSQTPSNKVTEKGKYVELRCDPISGHTALYWYRQSLGQGPEFLIYFQGTGAADDSGLPNDRFFAVRPEGSVSTLKIQRTERGDSAVYLCASSRKGVKTDTQYFGPGTRLTVL.